What follows describes a single T cell receptor (beta chain). Its antigen is unknown. The CDR3 is 16 residues long. CDR1 and CDR2 (germline): SGHTA, FQGNSA. With 3 bases clipped from V and 1 base from J, the junction kept 7 bases outside the gene matches. The data stem from a study of beta chain features in type 1 diabetes. The sequenced template was cDNA made from the entire isolated RNA. Sequencing was performed with immunoSEQ multiplex PCR; in TCRdb, only in-frame clones are kept and a portion is missing. Of around 690,000 clones detected, approximately 13% appear once; the ten largest clones hold around 0.12%. General study points: TCRB CDR3s were moderately but significantly shorter in Type 1 diabetes patients in all four CD4+ subsets.

The chain joins TRBV7-2 to TRBJ2-5; 8 bases are a match to TRBD2. The sequenced material came from naive CD4+ T cells from blood. The sequence was obtained from a man aged 25-45 years with type 1 diabetes. CDR3 coding DNA: TGTGCCAGCAGCTTCTACGGGACTAGATCCCAAGAGACCCAGTACTTC. Protein product: CASSFYGTRSQETQYF.